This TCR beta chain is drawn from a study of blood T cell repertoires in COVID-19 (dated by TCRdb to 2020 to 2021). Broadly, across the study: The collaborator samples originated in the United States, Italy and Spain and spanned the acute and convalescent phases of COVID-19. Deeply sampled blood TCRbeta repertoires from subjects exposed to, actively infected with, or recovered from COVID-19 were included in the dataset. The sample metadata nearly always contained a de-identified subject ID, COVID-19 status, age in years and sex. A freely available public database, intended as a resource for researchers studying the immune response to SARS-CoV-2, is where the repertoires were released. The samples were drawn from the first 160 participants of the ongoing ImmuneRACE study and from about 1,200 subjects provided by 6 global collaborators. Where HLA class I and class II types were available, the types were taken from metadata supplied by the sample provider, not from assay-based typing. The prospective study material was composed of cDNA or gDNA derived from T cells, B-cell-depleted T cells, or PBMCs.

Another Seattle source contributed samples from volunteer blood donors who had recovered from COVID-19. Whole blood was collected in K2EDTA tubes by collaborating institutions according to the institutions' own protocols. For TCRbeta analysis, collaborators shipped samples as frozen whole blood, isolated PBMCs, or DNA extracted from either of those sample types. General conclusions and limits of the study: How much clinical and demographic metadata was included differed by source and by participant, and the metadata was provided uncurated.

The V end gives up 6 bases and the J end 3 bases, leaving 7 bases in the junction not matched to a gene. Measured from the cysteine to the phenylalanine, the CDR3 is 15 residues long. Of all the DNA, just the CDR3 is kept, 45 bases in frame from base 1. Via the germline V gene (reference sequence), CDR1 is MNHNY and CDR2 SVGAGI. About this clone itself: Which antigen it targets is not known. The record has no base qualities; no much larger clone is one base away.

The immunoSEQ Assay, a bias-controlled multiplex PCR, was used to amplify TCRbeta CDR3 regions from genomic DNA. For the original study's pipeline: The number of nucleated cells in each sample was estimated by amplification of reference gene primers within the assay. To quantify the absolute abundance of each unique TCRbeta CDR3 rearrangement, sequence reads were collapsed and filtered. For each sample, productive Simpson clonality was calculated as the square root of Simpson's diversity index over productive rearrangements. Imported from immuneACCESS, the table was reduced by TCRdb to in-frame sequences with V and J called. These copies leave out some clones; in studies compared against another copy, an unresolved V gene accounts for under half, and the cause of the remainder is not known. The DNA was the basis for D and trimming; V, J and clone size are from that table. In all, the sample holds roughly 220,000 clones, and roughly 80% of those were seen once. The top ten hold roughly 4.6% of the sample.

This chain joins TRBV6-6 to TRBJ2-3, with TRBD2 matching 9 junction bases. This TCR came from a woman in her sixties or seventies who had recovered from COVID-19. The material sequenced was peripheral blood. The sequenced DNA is TGTGCCAGCAGCCGACTAGCGGCGGGGACAGATACGCAGTATTTT. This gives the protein CASSRLAAGTDTQYF.